This T cell receptor (beta chain) was sequenced for a study of T cells in localized non-small cell lung cancer (dated by TCRdb to the early 2020s). Context from the whole study: The study examined T cell repertoires in under 300 patients with early-stage NSCLC and compared tumors with uninvolved tumor-adjacent lungs. The cohort was made up of approximately 250 treatment-naive NSCLC patients whose localized lung tumors had been resected. Of the NSCLC patients, 129 were male and about 97 were female, and the mean age was approximately 66 years.

At diagnosis, peripheral blood, uninvolved tumor-adjacent lung and tumor were collected and were preserved as a mix of fresh-frozen and FFPE material. Blood samples were analyzed as peripheral blood mononuclear cells for TCR repertoire profiling. The investigation overall reported the following: Because the study design was exploratory, TCR variables were selected using unadjusted p-values without false-discovery rate correction. A median of approximately 55 of the top 100 tumor clones were detected in paired uninvolved adjacent lung, and 28 of these tumor clones were also found among the top 100 clones of the paired uninvolved adjacent lung. Because multi-region tumor sequencing was not done, intratumor heterogeneity could not be ruled out. Longer overall survival was associated with higher T cell density in blood, whereas shorter survival was associated with higher clonality in adjacent lung. Uninvolved tumor-adjacent lung showed the highest T cell clonality, higher than tumor, which suggests more focused antigenic responses in the uninvolved tumor-adjacent lung.

About this clone: No antigen is known for it. Nothing much larger sits one base from this clone, and base qualities are not available.

The immunoSEQ Assay was used to sequence TCR beta CDR3 regions from DNA. The authors' pipeline ran thus. To compute T cell density, TCR beta template counts were normalized to usable DNA, which was estimated by amplifying housekeeping genes. Using the preseqR package, richness was estimated by extrapolating to 120,000 templates for tissue samples and 400,000 templates for PBMC samples. Clonality was defined as one minus Pielou's evenness. Differential abundance testing on productive amino-acid clonotypes, with a minimum total count of 5 and an alpha of 0.1, was used to identify tissue-enriched TCRs. The Jaccard Index and the Morisita Overlap Index were used to measure repertoire overlap between compartments. GLIPH grouped TCR beta CDR3s together with public tetramer-defined viral CDR3s, and a viral motif had to include at least three viral sequences and show V-gene enrichment. Sourced from immuneACCESS, this table was stored by TCRdb with only in-frame sequences that have V and J called. A share of the clones is absent; for the studies checked, an unresolved V gene accounts for under half, and the remainder has no known explanation. V and J calls and clone size are as listed in that table; D and trimming were resolved from the DNA. Recorded for this sample are around 48,000 clones; 77% of them occurred a single time. The ten biggest clones cover about 17% of the sample.

Taken from the germline V gene, the CDR1 and CDR2 loops are SGHRS and YFSETQ. A distance of 10 bases separates the germline ends of V and J, which lose 4 bases and 3 bases respectively. The CDR3, from cysteine to phenylalanine, totals 14 residues. Kept here is only the CDR3 DNA, which spans 42 bases and is read in frame from base 1. Sequenced here: peripheral blood, sampled before any cancer treatment. The chain is encoded by TRBV5-1 joined to TRBJ2-2, with the identity of the D gene unclear. This clonotype was obtained from a man aged 40 to 70 with stage I squamous cell lung carcinoma. The DNA is as follows: TGCGCCAGCAGCACCTCGGTGGACACCGGGGAGCTGTTTTTT. It encodes CASSTSVDTGELFF. With the portions outside the CDR3 filled from the reference TRBV5-1 and TRBJ2-2 genes, the complete variable region becomes KAGVTQTPRYLIKTRGQQVTLSCSPISGHRSVSWYQQTPGQGLQFLFEYFSETQRNKGNFPGRFSGRQFSNSRSEMNVSTLELGDSALYLCASSTSVDTGELFFGEGSRLTVL.